This T cell receptor (beta chain) was observed in a study of T-cell memory formation after mild COVID-19. This clonotype was observed at least ten times. Its antigen is not identified. TCRdb analysed the 5' RACE reads with MiXCR anew, one entry per CDR3 protein. The table shows more than 350,000 distinct CDR3 sequences, with about 16% occurring only once. Germline-derived CDR1 and CDR2 are SGHDT and YYEEEE. The CDR3 runs to 13 residues. Trimming pared 1 base from V and 1 base from J, leaving 6 bases between. Notes on the study in general: Later expanders leaned CD4+, whereas clones that contracted between day 15 and 85 were balanced CD4/CD8. Within pre-infection memory, some responding clones were found, suggesting cross-reactive memory joined.

The TCR sequence derives from a man aged 18 to 29 who had mild COVID-19 (a few samples of this study predate the infection). Cell type and time point are not known. The genes are TRBV5-6 and TRBJ2-7; D remains ambiguous. Sequencing was performed on PBMCs or a T cell subset sorted from them (not recorded which). The CDR3 sequence is CASSLTDSYEQYF. The CDR3, as DNA: TGTGCCAGCAGCTTGACGGATTCCTACGAGCAGTACTTC. Combining the CDR3 with reference TRBV5-6 and TRBJ2-7 gives the whole variable domain DAGVTQSPTHLIKTRGQQVTLRCSPKSGHDTVSWYQQALGQGPQFIFQYYEEEERQRGNFPDRFSGHQFPNYSSELNVNALLLGDSALYLCASSLTDSYEQYFGPGTRLTVT.